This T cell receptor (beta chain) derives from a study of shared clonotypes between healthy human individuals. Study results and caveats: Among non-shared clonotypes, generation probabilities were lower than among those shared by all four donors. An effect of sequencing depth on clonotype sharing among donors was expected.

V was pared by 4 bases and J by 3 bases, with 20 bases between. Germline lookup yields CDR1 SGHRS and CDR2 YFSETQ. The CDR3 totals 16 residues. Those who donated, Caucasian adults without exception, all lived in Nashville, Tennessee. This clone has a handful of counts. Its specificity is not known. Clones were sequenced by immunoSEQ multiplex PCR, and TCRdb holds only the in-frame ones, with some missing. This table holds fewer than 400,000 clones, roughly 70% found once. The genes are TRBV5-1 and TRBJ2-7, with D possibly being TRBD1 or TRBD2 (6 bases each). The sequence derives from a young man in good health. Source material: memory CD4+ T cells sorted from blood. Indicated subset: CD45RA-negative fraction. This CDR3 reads CASSPQTTQGLYEQYF. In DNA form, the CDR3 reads TGCGCCAGCAGCCCCCAAACAACACAGGGACTCTACGAGCAGTACTTC.